These 7 T cell receptor beta chains were all obtained from the same sample, sequenced in a study of T cell repertoires in cytomegalovirus infection. Each CDR3 protein gets one entry after TCRdb re-called the reads with MiXCR. The table lists around 74,000 distinct CDR3 sequences, approximately 3.7% of them singletons. Sample: PBMCs. The receptors were gathered from a human donor in good health (CMV status not recorded). Some clones in this sample may be carry-over from other donors' samples.

This clonotype was seen ten or more times. The rearrangement uses TRBV7-2 and TRBJ1-1; TRBD1 matches 7 bases. The length of the CDR3 is 14 residues. Germline V gene data show CDR1 as SGHTA and CDR2 as FQGNSA. Losses at the gene ends were 4 bases for V and 0 bases for J; bases not matched to a gene: 2. CDR3 residues: CASSYRGMNTEAFF. In DNA form, the CDR3 reads TGTGCCAGCAGCTACAGGGGAATGAACACTGAAGCTTTCTTT.

This clonotype was observed at least ten times. The chain joins TRBV6-2 or TRBV6-3 to TRBJ2-1, with 14 positions matching TRBD2. J was trimmed by 5 bases and V by 7 bases; bases with no gene match: 10. The CDR3 is 17 amino acids. CDR1 and CDR2 from the germline V gene are MNHEY and SVGEGT. CDR3 in amino acids: CASTPNRGLAGDNEQFF. CDR3 DNA sequence: TGTGCCAGCACCCCGAACAGGGGACTAGCGGGGGACAATGAGCAGTTCTTC.

This clonotype was observed many times. The rearrangement uses TRBV18 and TRBJ2-1, with D possibly matching TRBD1 (6 bases). The V end lost 6 bases, the J end lost 6 bases, and 15 bases lay between the germline ends. This CDR3 spans 14 amino acids. Germline lookup yields CDR1 KGHSH and CDR2 LQKENI. For the CDR3, the DNA is TGTGCCAGCTCCTTAGATGGACAGAGCAATGAGCAGTTCTTC. Translating gives CASSLDGQSNEQFF.

The table lists this clonotype with many counts. The rearrangement joins TRBV10-3 to TRBJ2-1; 7 nucleotides match TRBD1. The CDR3 length is 19 residues. Germline CDR1 is ENHRY and CDR2 is SYGVKD. V dropped 3 bases and J dropped 5; count of bases not matched to a gene: 19. The CDR3 nucleotides read TGTGCCATCAGTGATGGCAGGGGGAAGGTCCTCACTGGGAACAATGAGCAGTTCTTC. This encodes CAISDGRGKVLTGNNEQFF.

This clonotype was seen many times. The chain uses TRBV7-2 and TRBJ1-1; D call uncertain. CDR3 size: 14 residues. Germline CDR1 reads SGHTA; CDR2 reads FQGNSA. Trimming left V 3 bases short and J 1 base short, with 9 bases between. This CDR3 is CASSFKKGNTEAFF. CDR3 in DNA: TGTGCCAGCAGCTTCAAAAAGGGGAACACTGAAGCTTTCTTT. The complete variable domain, with remaining parts taken from reference TRBV7-2 and TRBJ1-1, reads GAGVSQSPSNKVTEKGKDVELRCDPISGHTALYWYRQSLGQGLEFLIYFQGNSAPDKSGLPSDRFSAERTGGSVSTLTIQRTQQEDSAVYLCASSFKKGNTEAFFGQGTRLTVV.

This clonotype occurred many times. The rearrangement uses TRBV6-2 or TRBV6-3 and TRBJ2-7, with D perhaps matching TRBD2 (5 bases). This CDR3 has 13 amino acids. Looked up from germline, CDR1 is MNHEY and CDR2 is SVGEGT. The V end was cut by 2 bases, the J end by 4 bases, with 9 bases between. The CDR3 sequence is CASSYGSQYEQYF. CDR3 DNA sequence: TGTGCCAGCAGTTACGGGAGCCAATACGAGCAGTACTTC.

This clonotype was seen repeatedly, ten times or more. The chain couples TRBV6-6 to TRBJ1-6; unclear D gene. CDR3 length: 14 residues. V lost 4 bases and J 6 bases, leaving 10 bases between the germline ends. Germline CDR1 and CDR2: MNHNY and SVGAGI (reference sequence). CDR3 DNA sequence: TGTGCCAGCAGTTTTGGGTCCGGTAATTCACCCCTCCACTTT. Translation gives CASSFGSGNSPLHF.